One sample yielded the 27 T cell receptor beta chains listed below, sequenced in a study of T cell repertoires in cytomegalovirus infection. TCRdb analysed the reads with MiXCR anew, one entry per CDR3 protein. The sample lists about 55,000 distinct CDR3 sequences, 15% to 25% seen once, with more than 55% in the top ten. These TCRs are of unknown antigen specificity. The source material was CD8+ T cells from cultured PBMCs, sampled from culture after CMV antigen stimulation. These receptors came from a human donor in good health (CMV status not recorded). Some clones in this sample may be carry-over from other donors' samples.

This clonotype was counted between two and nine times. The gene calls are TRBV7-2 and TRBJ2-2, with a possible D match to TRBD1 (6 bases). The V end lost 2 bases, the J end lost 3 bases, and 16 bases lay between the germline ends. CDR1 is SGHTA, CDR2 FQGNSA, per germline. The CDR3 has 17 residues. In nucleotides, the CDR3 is TGTGCCAGCAGCTTAAGTCCTAGAGGGGGTTACACCGGGGAGCTGTTTTTT. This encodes CASSLSPRGGYTGELFF.

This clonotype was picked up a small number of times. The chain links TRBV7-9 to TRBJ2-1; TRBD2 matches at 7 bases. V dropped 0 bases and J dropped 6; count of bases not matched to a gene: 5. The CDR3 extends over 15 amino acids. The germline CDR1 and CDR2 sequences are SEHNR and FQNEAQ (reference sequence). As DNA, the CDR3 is TGTGCCAGCAGCTTAGCTAGCGGGCCCTCCAATGAGCAGTTCTTC. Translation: CASSLASGPSNEQFF.

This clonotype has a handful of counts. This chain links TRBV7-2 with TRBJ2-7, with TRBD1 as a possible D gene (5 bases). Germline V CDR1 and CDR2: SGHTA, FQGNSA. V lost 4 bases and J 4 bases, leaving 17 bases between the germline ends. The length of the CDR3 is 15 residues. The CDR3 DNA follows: TGTGCCAGCAGCTACGCCCAGGGCAGTGGATACGAGCAGTACTTC. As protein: CASSYAQGSGYEQYF.

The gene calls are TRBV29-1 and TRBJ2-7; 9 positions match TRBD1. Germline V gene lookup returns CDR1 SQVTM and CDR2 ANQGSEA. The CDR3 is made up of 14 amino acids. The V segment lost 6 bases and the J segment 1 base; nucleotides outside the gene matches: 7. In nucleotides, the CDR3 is TGCAGCGTGATGGGACAGGGAATTTCCTACGAGCAGTACTTC. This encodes CSVMGQGISYEQYF.

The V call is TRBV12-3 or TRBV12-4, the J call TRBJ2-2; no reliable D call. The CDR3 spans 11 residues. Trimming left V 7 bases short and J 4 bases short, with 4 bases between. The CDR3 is CASTGTGELFF. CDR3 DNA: TGTGCCAGCACGGGCACCGGGGAGCTGTTTTTT.

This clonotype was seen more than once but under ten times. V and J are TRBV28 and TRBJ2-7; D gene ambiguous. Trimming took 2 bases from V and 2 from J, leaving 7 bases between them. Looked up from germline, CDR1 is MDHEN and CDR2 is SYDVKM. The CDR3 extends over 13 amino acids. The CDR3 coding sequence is TGTGCCAGCAGTTTACGCGATGCCTACGAGCAGTACTTC. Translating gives CASSLRDAYEQYF.

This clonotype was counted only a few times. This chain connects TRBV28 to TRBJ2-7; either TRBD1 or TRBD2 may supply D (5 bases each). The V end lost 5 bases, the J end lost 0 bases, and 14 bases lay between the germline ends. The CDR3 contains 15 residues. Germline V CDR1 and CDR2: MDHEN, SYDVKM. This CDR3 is CASSPTGASSYEQYF. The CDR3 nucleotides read TGTGCCAGCAGTCCCACCGGGGCCAGCTCCTACGAGCAGTACTTC.

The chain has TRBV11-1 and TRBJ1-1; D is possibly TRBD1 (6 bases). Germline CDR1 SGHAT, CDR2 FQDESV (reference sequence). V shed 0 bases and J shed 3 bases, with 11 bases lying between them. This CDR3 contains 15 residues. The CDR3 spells CASSLAQGGYTEAFF. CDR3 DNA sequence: TGTGCCAGCAGCTTAGCACAGGGTGGATACACTGAAGCTTTCTTT.

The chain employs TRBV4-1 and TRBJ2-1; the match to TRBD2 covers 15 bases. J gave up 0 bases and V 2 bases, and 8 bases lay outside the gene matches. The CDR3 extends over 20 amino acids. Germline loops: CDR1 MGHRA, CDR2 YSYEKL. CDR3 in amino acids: CASSQLGGLAGGNSYNEQFF. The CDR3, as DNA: TGCGCCAGCAGCCAACTAGGGGGACTAGCGGGGGGAAACTCCTACAATGAGCAGTTCTTC.

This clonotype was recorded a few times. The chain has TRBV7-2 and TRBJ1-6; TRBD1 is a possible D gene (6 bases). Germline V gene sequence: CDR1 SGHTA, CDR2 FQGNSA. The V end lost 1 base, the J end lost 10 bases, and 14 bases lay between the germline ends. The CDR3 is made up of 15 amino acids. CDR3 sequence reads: CASSLVLQGRSPLHF. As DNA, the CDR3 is TGTGCCAGCAGCTTAGTTTTACAGGGAAGATCACCCCTCCACTTT.

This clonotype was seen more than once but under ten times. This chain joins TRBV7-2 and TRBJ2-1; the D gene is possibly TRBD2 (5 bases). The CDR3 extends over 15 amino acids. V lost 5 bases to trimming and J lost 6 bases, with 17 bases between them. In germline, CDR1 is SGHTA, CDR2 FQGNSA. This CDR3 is CASSHTDFRLNEQFF. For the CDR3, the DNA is TGTGCCAGCAGCCACACGGACTTCCGTCTCAATGAGCAGTTCTTC.

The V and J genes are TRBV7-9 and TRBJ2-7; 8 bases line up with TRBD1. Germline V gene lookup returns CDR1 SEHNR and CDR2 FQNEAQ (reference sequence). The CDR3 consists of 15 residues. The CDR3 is CAIIPPTGGSYEQYF. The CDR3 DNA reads TGTGCTATCATTCCCCCCACAGGGGGCTCCTACGAGCAGTACTTC.

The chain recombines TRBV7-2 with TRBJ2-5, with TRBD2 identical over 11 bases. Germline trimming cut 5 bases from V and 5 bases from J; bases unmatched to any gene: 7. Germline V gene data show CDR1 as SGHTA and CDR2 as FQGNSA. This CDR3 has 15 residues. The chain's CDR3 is CASSVSGGAFETQYF. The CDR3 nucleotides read TGTGCCAGCAGCGTTAGCGGGGGGGCCTTCGAGACCCAGTACTTC.

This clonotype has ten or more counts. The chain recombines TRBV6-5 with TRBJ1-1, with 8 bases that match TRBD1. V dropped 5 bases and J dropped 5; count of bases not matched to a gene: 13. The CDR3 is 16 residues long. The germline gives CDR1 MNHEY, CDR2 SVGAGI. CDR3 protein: CASSQGQTGAGTEAFF. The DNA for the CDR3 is TGTGCCAGCAGTCAGGGACAGACAGGGGCAGGGACTGAAGCTTTCTTT.

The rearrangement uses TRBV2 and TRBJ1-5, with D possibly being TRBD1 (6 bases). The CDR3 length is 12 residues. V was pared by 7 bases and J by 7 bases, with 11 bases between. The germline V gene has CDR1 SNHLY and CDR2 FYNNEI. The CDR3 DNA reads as TGTGCCAGCACCTCAGGGGCCCAGCCCCAGCATTTT. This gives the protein CASTSGAQPQHF.

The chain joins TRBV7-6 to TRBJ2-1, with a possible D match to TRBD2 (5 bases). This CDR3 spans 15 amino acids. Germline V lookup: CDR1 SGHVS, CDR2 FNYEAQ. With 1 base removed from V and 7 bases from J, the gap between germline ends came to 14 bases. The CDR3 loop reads CASSLGELGRNEQFF. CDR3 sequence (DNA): TGTGCCAGCAGCTTAGGGGAGCTCGGAAGGAATGAGCAGTTCTTC. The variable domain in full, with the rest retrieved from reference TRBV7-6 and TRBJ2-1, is GAGVSQSPRYKVTKRGQDVALRCDPISGHVSLYWYRQALGQGPEFLTYFNYEAQQDKSGLPNDRFSAERPEGSISTLTIQRTEQRDSAMYRCASSLGELGRNEQFFGPGTRLTVL.

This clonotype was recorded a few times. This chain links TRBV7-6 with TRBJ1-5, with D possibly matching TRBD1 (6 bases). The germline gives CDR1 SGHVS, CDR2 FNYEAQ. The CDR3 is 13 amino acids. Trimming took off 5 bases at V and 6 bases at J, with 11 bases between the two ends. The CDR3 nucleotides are TGTGCCAGCAGCCGGGAGGGGGGTCAGCCCCAGCATTTT. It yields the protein CASSREGGQPQHF.

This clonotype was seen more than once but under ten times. The CDR3, as DNA: TGCGCCAGCAGCCTCCTCGACACCGACATTAATGAAAAACTGTTTTTT. This sequence encodes CASSLLDTDINEKLFF. This rearrangement joins TRBV4-3 to TRBJ1-4; D not certain. The CDR3 is made up of 16 amino acids. Germline V lookup: CDR1 LGHNA, CDR2 YSLEER. Between the trimmed V and J ends, which lost 4 bases and 4 bases, there was a span of 16 bases.

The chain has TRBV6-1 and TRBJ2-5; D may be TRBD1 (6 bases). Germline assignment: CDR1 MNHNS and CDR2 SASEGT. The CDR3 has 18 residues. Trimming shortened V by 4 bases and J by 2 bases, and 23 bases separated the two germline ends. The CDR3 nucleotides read TGTGCCAGCAGTGTTTTCTCACTAACAGGGAATGATCAAGAGACCCAGTACTTC. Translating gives CASSVFSLTGNDQETQYF.

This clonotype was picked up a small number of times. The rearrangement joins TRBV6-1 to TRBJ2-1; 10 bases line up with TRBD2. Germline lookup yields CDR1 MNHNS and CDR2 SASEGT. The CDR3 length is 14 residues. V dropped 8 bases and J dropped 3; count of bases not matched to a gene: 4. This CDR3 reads CASGASGSYNEQFF. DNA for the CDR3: TGTGCCAGCGGGGCTAGCGGGAGCTACAATGAGCAGTTCTTC.

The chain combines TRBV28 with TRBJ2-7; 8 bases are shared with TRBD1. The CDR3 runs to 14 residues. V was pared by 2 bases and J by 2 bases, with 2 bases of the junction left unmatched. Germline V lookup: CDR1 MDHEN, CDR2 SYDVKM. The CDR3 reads CASSLNRGAYEQYF. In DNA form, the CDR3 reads TGTGCCAGCAGTTTAAACAGGGGGGCCTACGAGCAGTACTTC.

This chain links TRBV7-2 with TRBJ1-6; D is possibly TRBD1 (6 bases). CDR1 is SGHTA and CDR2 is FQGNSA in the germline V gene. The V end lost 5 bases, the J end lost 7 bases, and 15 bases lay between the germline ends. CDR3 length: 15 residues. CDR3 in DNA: TGTGCCAGCAGCGCTGGACAGCGCGGAAATTCACCCCTCCACTTT. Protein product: CASSAGQRGNSPLHF.

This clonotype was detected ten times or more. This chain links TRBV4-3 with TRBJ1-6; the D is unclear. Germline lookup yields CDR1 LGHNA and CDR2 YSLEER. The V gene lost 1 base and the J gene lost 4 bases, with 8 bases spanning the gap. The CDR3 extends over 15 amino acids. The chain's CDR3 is CASSQVREYNSPLHF. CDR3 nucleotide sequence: TGCGCCAGCAGCCAAGTTCGGGAGTATAATTCACCCCTCCACTTT.

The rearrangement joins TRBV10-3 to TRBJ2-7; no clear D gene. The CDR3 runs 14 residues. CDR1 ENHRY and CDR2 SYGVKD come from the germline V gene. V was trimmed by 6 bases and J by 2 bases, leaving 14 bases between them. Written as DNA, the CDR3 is TGTGCCATCAGCACCTACGACACAGCCTACGAGCAGTACTTC. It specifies CAISTYDTAYEQYF.

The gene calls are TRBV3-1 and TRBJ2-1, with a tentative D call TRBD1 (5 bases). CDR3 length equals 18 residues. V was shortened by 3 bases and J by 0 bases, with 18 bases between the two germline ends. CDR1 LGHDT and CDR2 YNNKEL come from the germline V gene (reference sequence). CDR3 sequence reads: CASSHHLGLPLSYNEQFF. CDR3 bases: TGTGCCAGCAGCCACCACCTGGGGCTCCCCCTCTCCTACAATGAGCAGTTCTTC.

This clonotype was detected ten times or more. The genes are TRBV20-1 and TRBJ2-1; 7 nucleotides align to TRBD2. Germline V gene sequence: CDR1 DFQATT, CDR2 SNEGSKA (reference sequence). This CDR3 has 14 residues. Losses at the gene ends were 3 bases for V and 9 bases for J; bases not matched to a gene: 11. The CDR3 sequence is CSASSRERGPEQFF. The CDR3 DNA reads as TGCAGTGCTAGTAGTAGGGAGCGGGGACCTGAGCAGTTCTTC.

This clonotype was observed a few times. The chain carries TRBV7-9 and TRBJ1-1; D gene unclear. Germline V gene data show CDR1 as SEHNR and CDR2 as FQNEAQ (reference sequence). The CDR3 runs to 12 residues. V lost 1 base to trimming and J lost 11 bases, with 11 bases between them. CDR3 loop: CASSLVAGMAFF. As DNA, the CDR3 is TGTGCCAGCAGCTTAGTAGCCGGTATGGCTTTCTTT.